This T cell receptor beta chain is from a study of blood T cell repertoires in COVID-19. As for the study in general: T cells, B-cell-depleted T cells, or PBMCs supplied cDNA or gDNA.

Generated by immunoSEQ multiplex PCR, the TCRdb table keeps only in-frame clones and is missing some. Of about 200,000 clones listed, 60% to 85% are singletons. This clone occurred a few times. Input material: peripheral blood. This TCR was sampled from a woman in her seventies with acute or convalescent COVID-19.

As DNA, the CDR3 is TGTGCCAGTAGCGAGGGAAAAGAGACCCAGTACTTC. The encoded protein is CASSEGKETQYF. The V gene is TRBV19, the J gene TRBJ2-5; tentatively, D is TRBD2 (5 bases). CDR3 size: 12 residues. V lost 6 bases, J lost 3 bases, and 8 bases lay in between. The germline gives CDR1 LNHDA, CDR2 SQIVND (reference sequence).